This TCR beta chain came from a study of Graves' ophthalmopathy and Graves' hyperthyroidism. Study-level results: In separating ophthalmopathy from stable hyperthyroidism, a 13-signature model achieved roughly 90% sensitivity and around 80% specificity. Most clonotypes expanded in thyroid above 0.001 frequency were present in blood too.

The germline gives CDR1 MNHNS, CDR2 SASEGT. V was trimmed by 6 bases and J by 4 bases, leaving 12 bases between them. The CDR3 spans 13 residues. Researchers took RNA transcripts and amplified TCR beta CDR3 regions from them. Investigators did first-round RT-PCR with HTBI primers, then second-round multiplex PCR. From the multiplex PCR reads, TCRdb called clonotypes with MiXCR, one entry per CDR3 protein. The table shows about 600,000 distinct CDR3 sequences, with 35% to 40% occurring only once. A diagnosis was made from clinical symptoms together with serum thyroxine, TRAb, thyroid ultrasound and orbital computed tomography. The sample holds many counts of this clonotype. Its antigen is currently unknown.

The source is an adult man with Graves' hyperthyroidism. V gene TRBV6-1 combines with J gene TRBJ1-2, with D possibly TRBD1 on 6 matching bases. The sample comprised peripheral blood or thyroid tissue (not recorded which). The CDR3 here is CASRNRDPYGYTF. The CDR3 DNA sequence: TGTGCCAGCAGAAACAGGGACCCCTATGGCTACACCTTC.